This entry features one T cell receptor (beta chain) sequence. What it binds is unknown. One end of the junction does not line up with germline, which may come from a read error. This entry belongs to a study of tumor-infiltrating lymphocytes in primary liver carcinoma. Notes on the study in general: Blood's top-250-clone fraction was significantly lower than that of tumors (p = 0.039).

With a constant-region primer, TCR beta cDNA was made from 450 to 500 ng of total RNA. ARM-PCR, slightly modified, supplied the TCR beta libraries through three nested multiplex PCR rounds. TRBV1-TRBV30 forward primers paired with a C-beta reverse primer drove the first two PCR rounds, ten to eleven cycles each. TCRdb re-analysed the multiplex PCR reads in MiXCR, keeping a single row per CDR3 protein. Of 50,000 to 70,000 distinct CDR3 sequences in the sample, about two thirds were seen once. Unsorted bulk tissue (roughly 18-32 mg) underwent RNA and DNA co-extraction. CDR1 is SGHVS, CDR2 FQNEAQ, per germline. The CDR3 runs to 15 residues.

Sequencing was done on a sample of liver tumor tissue from sampling region 2. Subset noted: tumor region T2, inferior pole. V usage is TRBV7-8 and J usage is TRBJ2-1, with a weak D call TRBD1 (6 bases). This TCR was recovered from a man aged 35-49 years with primary liver carcinoma and hepatitis B virus infection. The CDR3 region is CDSSLDRRYYNEQFF. DNA of the CDR3: TGTGACAGCAGCCTTGACAGGAGGTATTACAATGAGCAGTTCTTC.